This passage covers 26 T cell receptor beta chains from one sample sequenced in a study of T cells after yellow fever vaccination. In TCRdb, the 5' RACE reads were re-called with MiXCR into one record per CDR3 protein. The table has some 160,000 distinct CDR3 sequences, around 8.5% seen once. The specimen was CD8+ T cells sorted from PBMCs, collected 45 days after the yellow fever booster vaccination. The receptor source for this set is a man aged 18 to 29 who received the YFV17D yellow fever vaccine.

This sequence joins TRBV4-1 and TRBJ2-1; a weak D match, TRBD2 (7 bases). V was shortened by 6 bases and J by 5 bases, with 11 bases between the two germline ends. The CDR3 spans 13 residues. Germline V lookup: CDR1 MGHRA, CDR2 YSYEKL. Here the CDR3 reads CASRGGGHNEQFF. CDR3 in DNA: TGCGCCAGCAGAGGCGGGGGCCACAATGAGCAGTTCTTC.

This clonotype was detected a few times. The chain joins TRBV20-1 to TRBJ2-3, with D tentatively TRBD1 or TRBD2 (5 bases each). Trimming cost V 1 base and J 0 bases, with 14 bases left between them. The CDR3 consists of 16 residues. Germline V CDR1 and CDR2: DFQATT, SNEGSKA (reference sequence). CDR3 nucleotides: TGCAGTGCTAGAGGGGCCGGGACGGGAAGCACAGATACGCAGTATTTT. This encodes CSARGAGTGSTDTQYF.

V usage is TRBV20-1 and J usage is TRBJ1-5; 10 nucleotides line up with TRBD1. This CDR3 contains 19 residues. The trim removed 3 bases at V and 7 bases at J, leaving 21 bases unmatched. The V gene's germline CDR1 is DFQATT and CDR2 SNEGSKA (reference sequence). The CDR3 region has the DNA TGCAGTGCTAGTTTCGACGGTCTGGTGACAGGGGGCGTTCGGCAGCCCCAGCATTTT. It encodes CSASFDGLVTGGVRQPQHF.

This clonotype has a handful of counts. The V gene is TRBV6-2 or TRBV6-3, the J gene TRBJ2-7; D not certain. V was trimmed by 2 bases and J by 2 bases, leaving 4 bases between them. The CDR3 contains 12 residues. Germline-derived CDR1 and CDR2 are MNHEY and SVGEGT. CDR3 region: CASSYGPYEQYF. The CDR3 bases are TGTGCCAGCAGTTACGGCCCCTACGAGCAGTACTTC.

This clonotype was detected ten times or more. The V call is TRBV28, the J call TRBJ2-3; TRBD1 aligns across 12 bases. The CDR3 loop spans 15 amino acids. Germline-derived CDR1 and CDR2 are MDHEN and SYDVKM. Germline trimming cut 8 bases from V and 6 bases from J; bases unmatched to any gene: 9. The CDR3 reads CASQSRDRGPDTQYF. The CDR3 DNA sequence: TGTGCCAGCCAGTCCCGGGACAGGGGGCCGGATACGCAGTATTTT.

V is TRBV27 and J is TRBJ2-3; 7 nucleotides match TRBD2. The CDR3 consists of 17 residues. After removal of 6 bases from V and 5 bases from J, the junction contained 17 bases not matched to a gene. Germline V CDR1 and CDR2: MNHEY, SMNVEV (reference sequence). The DNA for the CDR3 is TGTGCCAGCAGGCCTCTCAGGACTAGATGGTTTGTAGATACGCAGTATTTT. Translating gives CASRPLRTRWFVDTQYF.

The V gene is TRBV11-2, the J gene TRBJ1-1; D remains unclear. The V and J ends lost 6 bases and 3 bases respectively, with 11 bases between them. Germline lookup yields CDR1 SGHAT and CDR2 FQNNGV. CDR3 length: 13 residues. The CDR3 loop is CASRDSRDTEAFF. CDR3 coding DNA: TGTGCCAGCAGAGATTCACGGGACACTGAAGCTTTCTTT.

The chain is built from TRBV10-3 and TRBJ2-3; possible D gene TRBD1, 6 bases. This CDR3 has 14 residues. CDR1 is ENHRY and CDR2 is SYGVKD in the germline V gene. The V end was cut by 7 bases, the J end by 3 bases, with 14 bases between. The CDR3 reads CAIKATGLTDTQYF. The CDR3 DNA reads as TGTGCCATCAAGGCTACAGGGTTGACAGATACGCAGTATTTT.

This rearrangement joins TRBV6-2 or TRBV6-3 to TRBJ2-7, with D uncertain. The CDR3 covers 12 residues. The V gene lost 0 bases and the J gene lost 5 bases, with 5 bases spanning the gap. CDR1 is MNHEY and CDR2 is SVGEGT in the germline V gene. The CDR3 coding sequence is TGTGCCAGCAGTTACTCGGCTAACGAGCAGTACTTC. It yields the protein CASSYSANEQYF.

V usage is TRBV6-5 and J usage is TRBJ1-5; 8 bases agree with TRBD1. J lost 9 bases, V lost 5 bases, and 9 bases had no gene match. The CDR3 consists of 14 residues. From germline, CDR1 is MNHEY and CDR2 SVGAGI. CDR3 loop: CASSQGTGAWPQHF. The CDR3, as DNA: TGTGCCAGCAGTCAGGGGACAGGTGCATGGCCCCAGCATTTT.

This clonotype came up a few times. The genes are TRBV19 and TRBJ1-3; possible D gene TRBD1, 5 bases. Trimming shortened V by 9 bases and J by 0 bases, and 15 bases separated the two germline ends. CDR1 LNHDA and CDR2 SQIVND come from the germline V gene (reference sequence). The CDR3 is 15 amino acids. The CDR3 protein is CASKDSPSSGNTIYF. For the CDR3, the DNA is TGTGCCAGCAAAGACAGTCCGTCCTCTGGAAACACCATATATTTT.

The CDR3 sequence is CASSLKPMSYNEQFF. The CDR3 DNA reads as TGTGCCAGCAGCTTAAAACCGATGTCCTACAATGAGCAGTTCTTC. This chain links TRBV11-2 with TRBJ2-1; no firm D call. CDR1 and CDR2 from the germline V gene are SGHAT and FQNNGV. The V end was cut by 2 bases, the J end by 1 base, with 9 bases between. The CDR3 covers 15 residues.

In its sample, this clonotype was seen a few times. The chain uses TRBV7-6 and TRBJ2-1, with 15 bases lining up with TRBD2. The V gene end was trimmed by 5 bases and the J gene end by 7 bases; junction bases not matched to a gene: 9. The germline CDR1 and CDR2 sequences are SGHVS and FNYEAQ. The CDR3 runs 17 residues. In DNA, the CDR3 is TGTGCCAGCAGCCCCCCCGGAGGACTAGCGGGGGGGAATGAGCAGTTCTTC. This gives the protein CASSPPGGLAGGNEQFF.

There are many counts of this clonotype. The J gene is TRBJ2-2, the V gene TRBV29-1; D is unclear. V was trimmed by 3 bases and J by 6 bases, leaving 11 bases between them. Per the germline V gene, CDR1 is SQVTM and CDR2 is ANQGSEA. This CDR3 is 13 amino acids long. Here the CDR3 reads CSVEGRSAGELFF. The CDR3, as DNA: TGCAGCGTTGAGGGAAGGAGCGCCGGGGAGCTGTTTTTT.

This clonotype has just a few counts. The chain links TRBV20-1 to TRBJ1-2; D unclear. Trimming cost V 1 base and J 0 bases, with 12 bases left between them. CDR3 length equals 15 residues. Germline values: CDR1 DFQATT, CDR2 SNEGSKA (reference sequence). CDR3 sequence (DNA): TGCAGTGCTAGAGCGGAGTCCGGAACTAACTATGGCTACACCTTC. It translates to CSARAESGTNYGYTF.

In its sample, this clonotype was seen a few times. The chain uses TRBV5-4 and TRBJ2-2, with 12 bases identical to TRBD1. This CDR3 is built from 15 residues. Germline V lookup: CDR1 SGHNT, CDR2 YYREEE (reference sequence). Trimming took 6 bases from V and 6 from J; bases not matched to a gene: 6. Here the CDR3 reads CASTPGQGAAGELFF. CDR3 coding DNA: TGTGCCAGCACCCCGGGACAGGGGGCGGCCGGGGAGCTGTTTTTT.

This chain uses TRBV11-2 with TRBJ1-4; 7 nucleotides match TRBD1. This CDR3 has 15 amino acids. V lost 4 bases, J lost 6 bases, and 8 bases stayed unmatched. Looked up from germline, CDR1 is SGHAT and CDR2 is FQNNGV. CDR3 protein: CASSYTGTVDEKLFF. CDR3 nucleotides: TGTGCCAGCAGCTATACCGGGACAGTGGATGAAAAACTGTTTTTT.

The sample holds a few counts of this clonotype. The chain couples TRBV4-2 to TRBJ2-3, with D possibly TRBD1 on 5 matching bases. The ends were cut back, 0 bases at V and 0 bases at J, with 10 bases in the middle. The CDR3 is 16 amino acids. In germline, CDR1 is LGHNA, CDR2 YNFKEQ. The CDR3 is CASSQDTGSSTDTQYF. The CDR3 DNA follows: TGTGCCAGCAGCCAAGATACAGGTTCTAGCACAGATACGCAGTATTTT.

This clonotype was picked up a small number of times. This chain uses TRBV6-5 with TRBJ2-5, with 12 bases identical to TRBD1. CDR1 and CDR2 (germline): MNHEY, SVGAGI. V gave up 6 bases and J gave up 5 bases; unmatched junction bases: 4. This CDR3 comprises 14 residues. CDR3 sequence reads: CASSGTGGLETQYF. CDR3 in DNA: TGTGCCAGCAGCGGGACAGGGGGCTTGGAGACCCAGTACTTC.

This clonotype was seen just once. V is TRBV19 and J is TRBJ2-7; 9 positions match TRBD1. J lost 2 bases, V lost 5 bases, and 7 bases had no gene match. This CDR3 spans 15 amino acids. Germline V CDR1 and CDR2: LNHDA, SQIVND (reference sequence). DNA of the CDR3: TGTGCCAGTAGTCCCCGGGACAGGGCCACCTACGAGCAGTACTTC. Its protein product is CASSPRDRATYEQYF. The whole variable domain, filled in from reference TRBV19 and TRBJ2-7, reads DGGITQSPKYLFRKEGQNVTLSCEQNLNHDAMYWYRQDPGQGLRLIYYSQIVNDFQKGDIAEGYSVSREKKESFPLTVTSAQKNPTAFYLCASSPRDRATYEQYFGPGTRLTVT.

This clonotype occurred a few times. The chain has TRBV7-8 and TRBJ2-3, with TRBD2 matching 9 bases. The CDR3 has 14 amino acids. After removal of 5 bases from V and 8 bases from J, the junction contained 8 bases not matched to a gene. The V gene's germline CDR1 is SGHVS and CDR2 FQNEAQ. The CDR3 is CASSPLAGFGTQYF. The CDR3, as DNA: TGTGCCAGCAGCCCGCTAGCGGGGTTCGGTACGCAGTATTTT.

The sample holds a few counts of this clonotype. V and J are TRBV14 and TRBJ1-4; 9 bases match TRBD1. The CDR3 consists of 18 residues. The J segment lost 8 bases and the V segment lost 0 bases, leaving 13 bases of the junction unmatched. CDR1 and CDR2 (germline): SGHDN, FVKESK. The CDR3 sequence: CASSQEPPGQGSEEKLFF. The CDR3 nucleotides are TGTGCCAGCAGCCAAGAACCACCGGGACAGGGATCGGAGGAAAAACTGTTTTTT. The full variable domain, with the rest looked up from reference TRBV14 and TRBJ1-4, is EAGVTQFPSHSVIEKGQTVTLRCDPISGHDNLYWYRRVMGKEIKFLLHFVKESKQDESGMPNNRFLAERTGGTYSTLKVQPAELEDSGVYFCASSQEPPGQGSEEKLFFGSGTQLSVL.

The chain combines TRBV27 with TRBJ1-2; D is unresolved. This CDR3 has 16 residues. CDR1 and CDR2 (germline): MNHEY, SMNVEV (reference sequence). Trimming pared 5 bases from V and 1 base from J, leaving 17 bases between. The CDR3 DNA is TGTGCCAGCAGTCCCGCCAGTGGGGTTTTTAACTATGGCTACACCTTC. Amino acid sequence: CASSPASGVFNYGYTF.

The table lists this clonotype with a few counts. The chain couples TRBV30 to TRBJ1-1; 10 bases are a match to TRBD1. CDR3 size: 14 residues. Germline lookup yields CDR1 GTSNPN and CDR2 SVGIG (reference sequence). V lost 2 bases and J lost 3; bases outside the gene matches: 3. CDR3 region: CAWSTGTGDTEAFF. CDR3 coding DNA: TGTGCCTGGAGTACCGGGACAGGGGACACTGAAGCTTTCTTT.

V usage is TRBV20-1 and J usage is TRBJ2-5; TRBD2 matches 9 bases. CDR3 length: 15 residues. CDR1 and CDR2 from the germline V gene are DFQATT and SNEGSKA (reference sequence). V gave up 0 bases and J gave up 3 bases; unmatched junction bases: 5. CDR3 sequence reads: CSARDLASGEETQYF. The CDR3 DNA is TGCAGTGCTAGAGATCTGGCTAGCGGGGAAGAGACCCAGTACTTC.

This clonotype was recorded a few times. The chain employs TRBV5-5 and TRBJ2-5, with 7 positions matching TRBD2. With V trimmed by 2 bases and J by 5 bases, 6 bases remained unmatched. Germline lookup yields CDR1 SGHKS and CDR2 YYEKEE (reference sequence). The length of the CDR3 is 14 residues. The CDR3 sequence is CASSFGGVSETQYF. The CDR3 DNA sequence: TGTGCCAGCAGCTTTGGGGGGGTTTCGGAGACCCAGTACTTC.